This TCR beta chain originates from a study of shared clonotypes between healthy human individuals. Looking at the study overall: Donors, aged 18 to 49, were a couple of women and three men. Donors had three CD4 naive, three CD4 memory, two CD8 naive and one CD8 memory plate apiece.

V lost 5 bases and J 0 bases, leaving 14 bases between the germline ends. CDR1 and CDR2 from the germline V gene are ENHRY and SYGVKD. This CDR3 is built from 16 residues. Selected positively for CCR7 and CD45RO-negative, naive CD8 cells excluded terminally differentiated effector memory CD45RA+ cells. Concerning this clone: No antigen is known for it.

This table comes from immunoSEQ multiplex PCR, and its TCRdb copy is limited to in-frame clones, with some not included. The sample yields over 2 million clones, roughly 94% seen once. Overall study findings and caveats: Shared across a few donors were roughly 5% of the naive CD4 clonotypes.

Sequencing input: naive CD8+ T cells sorted from blood. The sequence was collected from a man between 18 and 29 years old in good health. The V and J genes are TRBV10-3 and TRBJ1-3, with D unclear. The CDR3 bases are TGTGCCATCAGTCCGCTCTCGGTCCTCTCTGGAAACACCATATATTTT. Translated, it gives CAISPLSVLSGNTIYF.